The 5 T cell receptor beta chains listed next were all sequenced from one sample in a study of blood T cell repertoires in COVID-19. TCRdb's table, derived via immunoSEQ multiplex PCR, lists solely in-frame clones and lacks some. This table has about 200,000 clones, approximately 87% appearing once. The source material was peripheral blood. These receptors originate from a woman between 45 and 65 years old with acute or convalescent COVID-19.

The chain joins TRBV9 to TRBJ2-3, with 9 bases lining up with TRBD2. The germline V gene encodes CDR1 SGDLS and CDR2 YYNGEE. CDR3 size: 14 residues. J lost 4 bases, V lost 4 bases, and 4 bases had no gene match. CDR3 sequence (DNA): TGTGCCAGCAGCCCGCGACTAGCGGCAGATACGCAGTATTTT. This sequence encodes CASSPRLAADTQYF. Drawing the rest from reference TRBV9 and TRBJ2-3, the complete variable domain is DSGVTQTPKHLITATGQRVTLRCSPRSGDLSVYWYQQSLDQGLQFLIQYYNGEERAKGNILERFSAQQFPDLHSELNLSSLELGDSALYFCASSPRLAADTQYFGPGTRLTVL.

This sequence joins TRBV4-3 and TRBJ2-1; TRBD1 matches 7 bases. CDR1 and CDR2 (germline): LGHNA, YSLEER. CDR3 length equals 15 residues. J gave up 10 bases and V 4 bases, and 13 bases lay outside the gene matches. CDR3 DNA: TGCGCCAGCAGCCCCGGACAGGCGCCTACGTACGAGCAGTTCTTC. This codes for CASSPGQAPTYEQFF.

The CDR3 spells CALIGLANEKLFF. CDR3 bases: TGTGCCTTGATCGGGTTGGCTAATGAAAAACTGTTTTTT. The V gene is TRBV30, the J gene TRBJ1-4; D remains ambiguous. From germline, CDR1 is GTSNPN and CDR2 SVGIG (reference sequence). This CDR3 contains 13 residues. V was cut by 7 bases and J by 3 bases, with 12 bases left in between.

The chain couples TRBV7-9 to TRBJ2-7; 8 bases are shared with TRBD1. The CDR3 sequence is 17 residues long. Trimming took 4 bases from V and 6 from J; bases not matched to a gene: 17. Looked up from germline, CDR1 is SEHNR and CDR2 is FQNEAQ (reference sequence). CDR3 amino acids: CASSSPPGQAYSGEQYF. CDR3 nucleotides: TGTGCCAGCAGCTCCCCCCCGGGACAGGCTTATTCGGGCGAGCAGTACTTC. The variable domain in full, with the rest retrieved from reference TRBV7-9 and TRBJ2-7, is DTGVSQNPRHKITKRGQNVTFRCDPISEHNRLYWYRQTLGQGPEFLTYFQNEAQLEKSRLLSDRFSAERPKGSFSTLEIQRTEQGDSAMYLCASSSPPGQAYSGEQYFGPGTRLTVT.

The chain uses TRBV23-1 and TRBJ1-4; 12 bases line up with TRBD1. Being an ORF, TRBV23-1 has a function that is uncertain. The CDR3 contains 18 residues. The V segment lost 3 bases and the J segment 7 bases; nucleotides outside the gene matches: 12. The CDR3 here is CASSHQPPGQGAGEKLFF. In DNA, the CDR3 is TGCGCCAGCAGTCATCAACCCCCGGGACAGGGGGCAGGTGAAAAACTGTTTTTT.